The 14 T cell receptor beta chains presented below share a single source sample, sequenced in a study of blood T cell repertoires in COVID-19. TCRdb keeps only in-frame clones here, not all; method: immunoSEQ multiplex PCR. The profile shows around 130,000 clones, approximately 85% of them singletons. Sequenced material: peripheral blood. Source of these receptors: a man in his fifties with acute or convalescent COVID-19.

The V gene is TRBV20-1, the J gene TRBJ1-1; D is ambiguous. The CDR3 has 15 residues. V was cut by 4 bases and J by 3 bases, with 18 bases left in between. Per germline, CDR1 DFQATT and CDR2 SNEGSKA (reference sequence). CDR3 protein: CSAIDPGVGDTEAFF. The CDR3 region has the DNA TGCAGTGCTATTGACCCGGGAGTGGGAGACACTGAAGCTTTCTTT.

The chain employs TRBV2 and TRBJ1-1; 7 bases map to TRBD1. V lost 8 bases and J lost 1; bases outside the gene matches: 10. The CDR3 totals 15 residues. The germline CDR1 and CDR2 sequences are SNHLY and FYNNEI. CDR3 coding DNA: TGTGCCAGCGGGGAGACAGGGTTGGGGAACACTGAAGCTTTCTTT. The encoded protein is CASGETGLGNTEAFF.

This clone was detected only a few times. The chain carries TRBV3-1 (or the pseudogene TRBV3-2) and TRBJ1-6; 9 bases match TRBD1. The CDR3 has 16 residues. Looked up from germline, CDR1 is LGHDT and CDR2 is YNNKEL (reference sequence). J lost 0 bases, V lost 6 bases, and 3 bases had no gene match. Here the CDR3 DNA reads TGTGCCAGCAGTTCGACAGGGGGCTCCTATAATTCACCCCTCCACTTT. This translates into CASSSTGGSYNSPLHF.

V gene TRBV5-1 combines with J gene TRBJ2-7; 7 positions match TRBD1. Germline assignment: CDR1 SGHRS and CDR2 YFSETQ. V shed 5 bases, J shed 6 bases, and the junction held 14 bases outside the gene matches. This CDR3 is 15 amino acids long. The CDR3 DNA reads TGCGCCAGCAGGAAGGAACAGGGGCCAATCCTCGAGCAGTACTTC. Its protein is CASRKEQGPILEQYF.

A single count supports this clone. The chain is built from TRBV11-1 and TRBJ2-5; TRBD1 matches at 7 bases. Germline V CDR1 and CDR2: SGHAT, FQDESV (reference sequence). V lost 6 bases to trimming and J lost 3 bases; unmatched junction nucleotides: 1. The CDR3 has 12 residues. The CDR3 spells CASRGTEETQYF. CDR3 DNA: TGTGCCAGCAGGGGGACAGAAGAGACCCAGTACTTC.

V gene TRBV4-1 combines with J gene TRBJ1-1; D not certain. The CDR3 runs 13 residues. Trimming cost V 0 bases and J 6 bases, with 8 bases left between them. Germline V gives CDR1 MGHRA, CDR2 YSYEKL. The CDR3 sequence is CASSQDWPPEAFF. CDR3 DNA sequence: TGCGCCAGCAGCCAAGATTGGCCACCTGAAGCTTTCTTT.

This clone came up a few times. The chain employs TRBV28 and TRBJ1-4; unclear D gene. CDR1 MDHEN and CDR2 SYDVKM come from the germline V gene. This CDR3 is built from 14 residues. V gave up 5 bases and J gave up 4 bases, with 11 bases separating them. The chain's CDR3 is CASSPNPGNEKLFF. Written as DNA, the CDR3 is TGTGCCAGCAGTCCCAACCCCGGTAATGAAAAACTGTTTTTT. Variable domain in full (rest from reference TRBV28 and TRBJ1-4): DVKVTQSSRYLVKRTGEKVFLECVQDMDHENMFWYRQDPGLGLRLIYFSYDVKMKEKGDIPEGYSVSREKKERFSLILESASTNQTSMYLCASSPNPGNEKLFFGSGTQLSVL.

The J gene is TRBJ1-3, the V gene TRBV7-2; no clear D. Trimming left V 0 bases short and J 4 bases short, with 10 bases between. Germline V gene data show CDR1 as SGHTA and CDR2 as FQGNSA. There are 15 residues in the CDR3. The CDR3 nucleotides are TGTGCCAGCAGCTTAGCCGGGAGGGTGGGAAACACCATATATTTT. This sequence encodes CASSLAGRVGNTIYF.

CDR3 DNA: TGTGCCAGCAGCCGTGGACAGGGGCTTAATGAGCAGTTCTTC. This encodes CASSRGQGLNEQFF. The chain employs TRBV7-3 and TRBJ2-1, with 9 bases lining up with TRBD1. The CDR3 runs 14 residues. V shed 5 bases, J shed 7 bases, and the junction held 6 bases outside the gene matches. Germline CDR1 SGHTA, CDR2 FQGTGA.

The V gene is TRBV3-1 (or the pseudogene TRBV3-2), the J gene TRBJ2-1; D unclear. This CDR3 contains 16 residues. The germline V gene encodes CDR1 LGHDT and CDR2 YNNKEL (reference sequence). V lost 0 bases to trimming and J lost 1 base, with 10 bases between them. The CDR3 loop is CASSQEPTGSYNEQFF. The DNA of the CDR3 is TGTGCCAGCAGCCAAGAGCCTACCGGTTCCTACAATGAGCAGTTCTTC.

This sequence joins TRBV5-1 and TRBJ1-3, with D hard to call. Trimming shortened V by 4 bases and J by 4 bases, and 27 bases separated the two germline ends. The CDR3 extends over 19 amino acids. Germline V CDR1 and CDR2: SGHRS, YFSETQ. CDR3 sequence: CASSLSISSTASPGNTIYF. Written as DNA, the CDR3 is TGCGCCAGCAGCCTGAGCATTTCTTCCACCGCATCACCCGGAAACACCATATATTTT.

The J gene is TRBJ2-2, the V gene TRBV9; D is undetermined. In germline, CDR1 is SGDLS, CDR2 YYNGEE. With 0 bases removed from V and 2 bases from J, the gap between germline ends came to 11 bases. The CDR3 is 16 residues long. The CDR3 DNA is TGTGCCAGCAGCGTAGGAGGAGCTTTCAACACCGGGGAGCTGTTTTTT. This gives the protein CASSVGGAFNTGELFF.

The chain carries TRBV28 and TRBJ2-7; D gene uncertain. The CDR3 length is 13 residues. The germline V and J ends were trimmed by 5 bases and 2 bases, with 10 bases remaining between them. Germline assignment: CDR1 MDHEN and CDR2 SYDVKM. The chain's CDR3 is CASSGLDAYEQYF. CDR3 coding DNA: TGTGCCAGCAGTGGTCTAGACGCCTACGAGCAGTACTTC.

This chain joins TRBV7-2 and TRBJ1-5; D not resolved. The CDR3 contains 13 residues. Trimming shortened V by 1 base and J by 4 bases, and 5 bases separated the two germline ends. Germline CDR1 and CDR2: SGHTA and FQGNSA. CDR3 residues: CASSLEHNQPQHF. CDR3 in DNA: TGTGCCAGCAGCTTAGAACATAATCAGCCCCAGCATTTT.